The 10 T cell receptor beta chains listed next were all sequenced from one sample in a study of T cells in Graves' hyperthyroidism and ophthalmopathy. Researchers amplified the TCR beta CDR3 regions from RNA transcripts. When the TCR CDR3 underwent first-round RT-PCR, the HTBI primer set was used. One entry per CDR3 protein results from TCRdb running MiXCR on the multiplex PCR reads. The sample lists under 450,000 distinct CDR3 sequences, 13% occurring once. Input material: blood. The receptors stem from a man aged 30 to 45 with Graves' hyperthyroidism that later progressed to Graves' ophthalmopathy.

Ten or more counts support this clonotype. The rearrangement links TRBV28 to TRBJ1-2; 10 positions agree with TRBD1. The CDR3 has 16 amino acids. The germline gives CDR1 MDHEN, CDR2 SYDVKM. J was trimmed by 0 bases and V by 2 bases; bases with no gene match: 3. In DNA, the CDR3 is TGTGCCAGCAGTTTAGCCGGACAGGGGGCTAACTATGGCTACACCTTC. It codes for CASSLAGQGANYGYTF.

This clonotype was counted ten times or more. CDR3 protein: CASRVQGISYNEQFF. The CDR3 coding sequence is TGTGCCAGCAGAGTACAGGGGATCTCCTACAATGAGCAGTTCTTC. This rearrangement joins TRBV6-1 to TRBJ2-1; TRBD1 aligns across 7 bases. This CDR3 has 15 amino acids. V lost 6 bases to trimming and J lost 0 bases; unmatched junction nucleotides: 5. The germline V gene has CDR1 MNHNS and CDR2 SASEGT.

The chain combines TRBV9 with TRBJ2-2, with 7 nucleotides matching TRBD2. The CDR3 runs 15 residues. V lost 2 bases to trimming and J lost 3 bases; unmatched junction nucleotides: 4. Germline V gives CDR1 SGDLS, CDR2 YYNGEE. The CDR3 DNA sequence: TGTGCCAGCAGCGTTGCTGGGGGGGACACCGGGGAGCTGTTTTTT. It codes for CASSVAGGDTGELFF.

This clonotype was seen many times. The chain recombines TRBV28 with TRBJ1-5, with 8 bases matching TRBD1. CDR1 is MDHEN and CDR2 is SYDVKM in the germline V gene. The CDR3 totals 12 residues. The V gene end was trimmed by 7 bases and the J gene end by 6 bases; junction bases not matched to a gene: 2. CDR3 DNA: TGTGCCAGCACGGACAGGGCTCAGCCCCAGCATTTT. It is translated as CASTDRAQPQHF.

This clonotype was seen repeatedly, ten times or more. This rearrangement joins TRBV6-1 to TRBJ1-1; the D gene is possibly TRBD1 (6 bases). Germline CDR1 MNHNS, CDR2 SASEGT. The CDR3 is 16 amino acids. The V and J ends lost 4 bases and 7 bases respectively, with 22 bases between them. CDR3 sequence reads: CASSATSGGLLDEAFF. DNA for the CDR3: TGTGCCAGCAGTGCGACCTCCGGGGGGCTGTTGGATGAAGCTTTCTTT.

This clonotype was counted many times. V and J are TRBV4-1 and TRBJ2-3; D might be TRBD1 (5 bases). In germline, CDR1 is MGHRA, CDR2 YSYEKL. V was clipped by 0 bases and J by 4 bases, with 11 bases between them. The CDR3 runs 15 residues. The CDR3 region has the DNA TGCGCCAGCAGCCAAGAGAAGGGGTTTGCAGATACGCAGTATTTT. Protein product: CASSQEKGFADTQYF.

This chain joins TRBV3-1 and TRBJ1-1; D may be TRBD1 (6 bases). Germline V CDR1 and CDR2: LGHDT, YNNKEL (reference sequence). CDR3 length equals 15 residues. Trimming left V 1 base short and J 4 bases short, with 13 bases between. The CDR3 DNA follows: TGTGCCAGCAGCCAAGGGTTACAGGGCGGCACTGAAGCTTTCTTT. Its translation: CASSQGLQGGTEAFF.

This clonotype occurred a few times. This chain links TRBV4-2 with TRBJ2-3; 7 bases match TRBD2. Germline CDR1 and CDR2: LGHNA and YNFKEQ. Trimming removed 0 bases from V and 0 bases from J; junction bases left unmatched: 6. This CDR3 comprises 17 residues. DNA for the CDR3: TGTGCCAGCAGCCAAGATCGACTAGCTACTAGCACAGATACGCAGTATTTT. Encoded protein: CASSQDRLATSTDTQYF.

The gene calls are TRBV9 and TRBJ2-1, with D maybe TRBD1 (5 bases). V was trimmed by 3 bases and J by 3 bases, leaving 7 bases between them. Germline CDR1 and CDR2: SGDLS and YYNGEE. The CDR3 spans 13 residues. CDR3 loop: CASSGQNYNEQFF. CDR3 coding DNA: TGTGCCAGCAGCGGACAGAACTACAATGAGCAGTTCTTC.

The table lists this clonotype with many counts. V gene TRBV28 combines with J gene TRBJ1-5; tentatively, D is TRBD1 (6 bases). CDR3 size: 16 residues. Trimming took off 3 bases at V and 7 bases at J, with 19 bases between the two ends. Germline V gene data show CDR1 as MDHEN and CDR2 as SYDVKM. The CDR3 loop is CASSLRFQGRGQPQHF. The CDR3 DNA follows: TGTGCCAGCAGTTTGAGGTTTCAGGGGCGGGGACAGCCCCAGCATTTT.